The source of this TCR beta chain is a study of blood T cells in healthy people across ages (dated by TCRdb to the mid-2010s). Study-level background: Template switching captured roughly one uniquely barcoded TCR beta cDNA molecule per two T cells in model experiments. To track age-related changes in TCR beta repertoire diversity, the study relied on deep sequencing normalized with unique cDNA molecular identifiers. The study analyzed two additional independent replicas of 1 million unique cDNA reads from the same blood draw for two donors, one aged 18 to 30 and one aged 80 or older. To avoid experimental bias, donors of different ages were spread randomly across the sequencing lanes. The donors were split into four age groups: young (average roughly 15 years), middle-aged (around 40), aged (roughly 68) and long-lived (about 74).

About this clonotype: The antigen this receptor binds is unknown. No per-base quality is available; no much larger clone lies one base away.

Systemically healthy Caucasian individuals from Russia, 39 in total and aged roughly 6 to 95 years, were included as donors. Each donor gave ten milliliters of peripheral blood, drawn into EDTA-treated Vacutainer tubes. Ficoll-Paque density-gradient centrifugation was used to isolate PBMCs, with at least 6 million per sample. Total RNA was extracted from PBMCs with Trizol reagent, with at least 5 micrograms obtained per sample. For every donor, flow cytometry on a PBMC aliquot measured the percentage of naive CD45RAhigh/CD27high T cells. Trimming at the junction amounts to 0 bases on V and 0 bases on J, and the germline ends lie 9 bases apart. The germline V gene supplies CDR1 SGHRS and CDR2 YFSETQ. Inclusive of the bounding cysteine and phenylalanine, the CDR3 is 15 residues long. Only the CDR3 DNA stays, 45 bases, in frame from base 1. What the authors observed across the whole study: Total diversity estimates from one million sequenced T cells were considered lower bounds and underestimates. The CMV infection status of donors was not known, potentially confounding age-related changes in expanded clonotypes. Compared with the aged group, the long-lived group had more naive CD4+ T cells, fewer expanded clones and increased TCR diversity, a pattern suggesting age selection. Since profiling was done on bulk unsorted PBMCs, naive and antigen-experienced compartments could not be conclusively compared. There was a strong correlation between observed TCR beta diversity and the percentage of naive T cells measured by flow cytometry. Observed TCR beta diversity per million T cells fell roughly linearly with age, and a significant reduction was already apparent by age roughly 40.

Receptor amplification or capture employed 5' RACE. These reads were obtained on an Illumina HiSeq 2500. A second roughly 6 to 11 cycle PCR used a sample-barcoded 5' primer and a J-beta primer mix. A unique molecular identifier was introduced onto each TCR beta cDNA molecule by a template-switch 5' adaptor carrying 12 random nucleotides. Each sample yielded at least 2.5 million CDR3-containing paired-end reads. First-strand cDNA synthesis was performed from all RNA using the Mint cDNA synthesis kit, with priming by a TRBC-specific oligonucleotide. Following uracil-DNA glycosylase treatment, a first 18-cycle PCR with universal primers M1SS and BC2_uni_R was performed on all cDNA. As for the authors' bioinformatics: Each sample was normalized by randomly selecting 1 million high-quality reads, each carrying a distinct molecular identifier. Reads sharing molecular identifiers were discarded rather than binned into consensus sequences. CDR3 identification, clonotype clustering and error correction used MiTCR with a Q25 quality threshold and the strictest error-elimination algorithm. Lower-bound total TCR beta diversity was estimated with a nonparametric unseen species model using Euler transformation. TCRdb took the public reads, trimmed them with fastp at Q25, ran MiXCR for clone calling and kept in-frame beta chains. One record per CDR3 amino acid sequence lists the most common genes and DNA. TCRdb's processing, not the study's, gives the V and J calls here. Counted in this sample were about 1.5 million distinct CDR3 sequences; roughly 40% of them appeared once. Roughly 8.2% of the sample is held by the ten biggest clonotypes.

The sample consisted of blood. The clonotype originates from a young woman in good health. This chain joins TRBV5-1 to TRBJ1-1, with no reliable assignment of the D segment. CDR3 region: CASSLAPAMNTEAFF. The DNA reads TGCGCCAGCAGCTTGGCTCCAGCCATGAACACTGAAGCTTTCTTT.